This T cell receptor beta chain appears in the sequencing data of a study of beta chain features in type 1 diabetes. Investigators reverse transcribed all isolated RNA, so they sequenced expressed TCRB transcripts. Using immunoSEQ multiplex PCR, the repertoire was profiled, and TCRdb retains in-frame clones only, with some absent. The sample includes 350,000 to 450,000 clones, roughly 15% seen only once; the top ten take around 0.02%. The CDR3 length is 11 residues. Trimming removed 2 bases at V and 5 bases at J, with 4 bases between. Germline V gene data show CDR1 as WSHSY and CDR2 as SAAADI. This clone was picked up a small number of times.

The V and J genes are TRBV10-2 and TRBJ2-7; D is unclear. The material sequenced was naive CD4+ T cells from blood. The TCR sequence derives from a woman aged 18-29 years in good health. The CDR3 DNA follows: TGCGCCAGCAGTGAGCTTCACGAGCAGTACTTC. It translates to CASSELHEQYF.